This is a list of T cell receptor beta chains from one sample in a study of blood T cell repertoires in COVID-19. Generated by immunoSEQ multiplex PCR, the TCRdb table keeps only in-frame clones and is missing some. The top ten clones hold approximately 6.5% of a sample with about 160,000 clones, less than 90% of them seen once. Sequencing was done on a sample of PBMCs or T cells enriched from blood (not recorded which). Every receptor here comes from a woman in her forties or fifties who had recovered from COVID-19. CDR3s include the opening cysteine and the closing phenylalanine or tryptophan. The D gene is left open where the match is weak. Clone sizes are given selectively: once, few, many, or a class where the clone is expanded.

TRBD2	-	TRBJ2-3	TRBV5-1	TGCGCCAGCAGCTCCCGTGGACTAGCGGGAGTTGAAACAGATACGCAGTATTTT	CASSSRGLAGVETDTQYF
-	-	TRBJ1-4	TRBV6-1	TGTGCCAGCACTCGGGGGGCTGAAAAACTGTTTTTT	CASTRGAEKLFF
-	-	TRBJ1-1	TRBV29-1	TGCAGCGCCTCAGGGAACACTGAAGCTTTCTTT	CSASGNTEAFF
-	-	TRBJ1-1	TRBV28	TGTGCCAGCAGTCATAGGAACACTGAAGCTTTCTTT	CASSHRNTEAFF
-	-	TRBJ1-1	TRBV3-1/TRBV3-2	TGTGCCAGCAGCCAAGATCAGAAGGGGCAGGGTGCTGTGAACACTGAAGCTTTCTTT	CASSQDQKGQGAVNTEAFF
-	-	TRBJ2-5	TRBV12-5	TGTGCTAGTGGTTTGGGGGACACTTTCACCTACCTCGAGGAGACCCAGTACTTC	CASGLGDTFTYLEETQYF
-	-	TRBJ1-6	TRBV6-5	TGTGCCAGCAGTCCCGGACTAACGGGGACTATCCTCCACTTT	CASSPGLTGTILHF
-	-	TRBJ2-1	TRBV2	TGTGCCAGCAGTGAAAGTTCTTCGGGGTACAATGAGCAGTTCTTC	CASSESSSGYNEQFF
-	once	TRBJ1-3	TRBV11-3	TGTGCCAGCAGCCCACAACAGTCTGGAAACACCATATATTTT	CASSPQQSGNTIYF
-	-	TRBJ2-1	TRBV2	TGTGCCAGCAGTGAAGCGGGGCTGGCCTACAATGAGCAGTTCTTC	CASSEAGLAYNEQFF
-	-	TRBJ1-5	TRBV3-1/TRBV3-2	TGTGCCAGCAGCCAAGGTTTTCGGAAGGCGGTGCATTTT	CASSQGFRKAVHF
TRBD2	-	TRBJ2-7	TRBV19	TGTGCCAGTAGTATTTCCGGGACTAGAAGGGACGAGCAGTACTTC	CASSISGTRRDEQYF
-	few	TRBJ1-2	TRBV19	TGTGCCAGTAGTATACCCGCGACGGTATCGGGGTATGGCTACACCTTC	CASSIPATVSGYGYTF
TRBD2	-	TRBJ2-3	TRBV18	TGTGCCAGCTCACCACGACTAGCGGGAGGGTCAGATACGCAGTATTTT	CASSPRLAGGSDTQYF
-	-	TRBJ1-5	TRBV28	TGTGCCAGCGGAGGGTTGACTCAGCCCCAGCATTTT	CASGGLTQPQHF
TRBD1	once	TRBJ1-3	TRBV7-8	TGTGCCAGCAGCTTACCCCTCTACAGGGGAGGAAACACCATATATTTT	CASSLPLYRGGNTIYF
-	-	TRBJ2-3	TRBV24-1	TGTGCCACCAGTCGGGCGGGGCCCAGCACAGATACGCAGTATTTT	CATSRAGPSTDTQYF
-	-	TRBJ1-5	TRBV19	TGTGCCAGTAGTAAACGTGCAGGGGAGAGCAATCAGCCCCAGCATTTT	CASSKRAGESNQPQHF
TRBD2	-	TRBJ2-1	TRBV14	TGTGCCAGCAGCCAAGAAGAGACGGGACTAGCGGGAGTCAGTGAGCAGTTCTTC	CASSQEETGLAGVSEQFF
TRBD1	few	TRBJ2-2	TRBV6-5	TGTGCCAGCAGTTACTCGGCCAGGGGGCAGGGCGGGGAGCTGTTTTTT	CASSYSARGQGGELFF
-	-	TRBJ2-1	TRBV29-1	TGCAGCGTTGAAAGGGGGAGTGAGGGTGAGCAGTTCTTC	CSVERGSEGEQFF
-	-	TRBJ2-1	TRBV27	TGTGCCAGCAGTCCCCAACGGGACAACCCCTACAATGAGCAGTTCTTC	CASSPQRDNPYNEQFF
-	-	TRBJ1-1	TRBV28	TGTGCCAGCAGTGCACCAAACCCAGTGGTAGCTTTCTTT	CASSAPNPVVAFF
TRBD1	once	TRBJ1-5	TRBV7-2	TGTGCCAGCAGCACCGGGACAGGGAAGTATCAGCCCCAGCATTTT	CASSTGTGKYQPQHF
-	-	TRBJ1-2	TRBV21-1	TGTGCCAGCAGCAAATTAGTCGTGGTCCATGGCTACACCTTC	CASSKLVVVHGYTF
-	-	TRBJ1-1	TRBV29-1	TGCAGCGCCCAGGGTGGGTTTACGAGCACTGAAGCTTTCTTT	CSAQGGFTSTEAFF
TRBD1	few	TRBJ1-5	TRBV28	TGTGCCAGCAGACCAGGGGGAGATAGCAATCAGCCCCAGCATTTT	CASRPGGDSNQPQHF
-	-	TRBJ1-1	TRBV19	TGTGCCAGCAATTGGGAGGGCACTGAAGCTTTCTTT	CASNWEGTEAFF
-	-	TRBJ1-1	TRBV5-6	TGTGCCAGCAGCGCCGGAGCTGGGGGCCAATCTTTT	CASSAGAGGQSF
TRBD2	-	TRBJ2-7	TRBV4-2	TGTGCCAGCAGCCAGTCTAGCGGCTCGACCTACGAGCAGTACTTC	CASSQSSGSTYEQYF
TRBD1	-	TRBJ1-2	TRBV27	TGTGCCAGCAGGGGGACAGGGGGCGGTGGCTACACCTTC	CASRGTGGGGYTF
TRBD2	-	TRBJ2-1	TRBV25-1	TGTGCCAGCACGACTAGCGGGAGGCGGCGTGAGCAGTTCTTC	CASTTSGRRREQFF
TRBD2	-	TRBJ2-1	TRBV5-1	TGCGCCAGCAGTTCGACTAGCGGGGGTGGCTACAATGAGCAGTTCTTC	CASSSTSGGGYNEQFF
TRBD1	-	TRBJ1-2	TRBV5-1	TGCGCCAGCAGCTTGGTCCCCGACAGGGGTGGTGGCTACACCTTC	CASSLVPDRGGGYTF
-	-	TRBJ2-2	TRBV2	TGTGCCAGCAGTGAAGGGGGCAGGATGACCGGGGAGCTGTTTTTT	CASSEGGRMTGELFF
TRBD1	-	TRBJ2-7	TRBV11-2	TGTGCCAGCAGCTTAGGAGCATTCACTTCCGGGACAGGGTTCTACGAGCAGTACTTC	CASSLGAFTSGTGFYEQYF
TRBD2	-	TRBJ2-1	TRBV27	TGTGCCAGCAGTTTAAGAGCGGGAGGGCTGCTTAACAATGAGCAGTTCTTC	CASSLRAGGLLNNEQFF
TRBD1	-	TRBJ2-5	TRBV11-2	TGTGCCAGCAGCTCGGGACAGGCGAGAGAGACCCAGTACTTC	CASSSGQARETQYF
-	-	TRBJ2-5	TRBV18	TGTGCCAGCTCATCTATGATAGCCGTTAGCGGAGAGACCCAGTACTTC	CASSSMIAVSGETQYF
-	-	TRBJ2-5	TRBV5-1	TGCGCCAGCAGCTTGGGACTAGGAAATGGGGAGACCCAGTACTTC	CASSLGLGNGETQYF
TRBD2	-	TRBJ2-1	TRBV5-1	TGCGCCAGCAGGTGGACTAGCGGAGGCTCCTACAATGAGCAGTTCTTC	CASRWTSGGSYNEQFF
-	-	TRBJ2-7	TRBV5-1	TGCGCCAGCAGCTCATACATCTCCTACGAGCAGTACTTC	CASSSYISYEQYF
TRBD1	-	TRBJ1-2	TRBV19	TGTGCCAGTAGTACAAGTCTCGGGACAGTCTATGGCTACACCTTC	CASSTSLGTVYGYTF
-	once	TRBJ2-3	TRBV29-1	TGCAGCACCCTGACAGACACAGATACGCAGTATTTT	CSTLTDTDTQYF
-	medium-sized	TRBJ1-5	TRBV6-2/TRBV6-3	TGTGCCAGCAGTTACTCGCCAGATCGGGGTCAGCCCCAGCATTTT	CASSYSPDRGQPQHF
TRBD2	-	TRBJ2-6	TRBV19	TGTGCCAGTAGTAGGGAGGGTAACTCTGGGGCCAACGTCCTGACTTTC	CASSREGNSGANVLTF
TRBD2	-	TRBJ2-2	TRBV12-5	TGTGCTAGTGGTTTGGGAGGACTAGTCGACACCGGGGAGCTGTTTTTT	CASGLGGLVDTGELFF
-	-	TRBJ2-7	TRBV2	TGTGCCAGCACGTCTCAGGGAAGAAACTACGAGCAGTACTTC	CASTSQGRNYEQYF
-	-	TRBJ1-4	TRBV5-1	TGCGCCAGCAGCGCCGCGGGGACGGAGAATGAAAAACTGTTTTTT	CASSAAGTENEKLFF
-	-	TRBJ1-4	TRBV7-9	TGTGCCAGCAGCCGGGGAGATCTGGCCGAAAAACTGTTTTTT	CASSRGDLAEKLFF
-	once	TRBJ1-5	TRBV27	TGTGCCAGCAGTTTCGGGGGAGGGGATCAGCCCCAGCATTTT	CASSFGGGDQPQHF
-	-	TRBJ2-1	TRBV10-2	TGCGCCAGCGGGGAGAGGGCATCCTACAATGAGCAGTTCTTC	CASGERASYNEQFF
-	-	TRBJ1-2	TRBV10-3	TGTGCCATCACCTCGACAGCCAATGATGGCTACACCTTC	CAITSTANDGYTF
TRBD1	-	TRBJ1-2	TRBV3-1/TRBV3-2	TGTGCCAGCAGCCACGACAGGGGTTATGGCTACACCTTC	CASSHDRGYGYTF
-	-	TRBJ2-7	TRBV29-1	TGCAGCGTTGGGGGCGGGATCTCCTACGAGCAGTACTTC	CSVGGGISYEQYF